This T cell receptor beta chain was obtained from a study of cytomegalovirus exposure and HLA in healthy donors. The primer mix had 60 Vbeta and 13 Jbeta primers. Clones were sequenced by immunoSEQ multiplex PCR, and TCRdb holds only the in-frame ones, with some missing. The sample holds more than 140,000 clones. Trimming pared 0 bases from V and 8 bases from J, leaving 14 bases between. The CDR3 is made up of 15 amino acids. Germline CDR1 SGHRS, CDR2 YFSETQ. As regards this clone: The antigen is undetermined.

Overall study findings and caveats: A later analysis revealed that TCR association rates differed between HLA loci, peaking at DRB1 and bottoming out at HLA-C. A later analysis by the authors found several of the most significant clusters apparently linked to common viral pathogens.

The V gene is TRBV5-1, the J gene TRBJ2-2, with D perhaps TRBD1 (6 bases). The source of this sequence is a woman between 18 and 29 years old in good health and CMV-seronegative. Material for sequencing was PBMCs. The CDR3, as DNA: TGCGCCAGCAGCTTGGTGGGTATCGGGACAGGGGAGCTGTTTTTT. It specifies CASSLVGIGTGELFF.